This is a list of T cell receptor beta chains from one sample in a study of vaccination and CD4 T cells after COVID-19. TCRdb passed the PCR reads through MiXCR, listing each CDR3 protein once. Of more than 25,000 distinct CDR3 sequences in the sample, about 47% were seen once. Here the sequenced sample was CD4+ T cells from blood, taken about 7 months after SARS-CoV-2 vaccination. These receptors all come from a human donor who had recovered from COVID-19. CDR3s include the opening cysteine and the closing phenylalanine or tryptophan. D genes are given only for firm matches.

>TRBD2|TRBV20-1|TRBJ2-3
TGCAGTGCTAGAGCGGCAGCAGCCTCCTGGGGGGGTACAGATACGCAGTATTTT
CSARAAAASWGGTDTQYF
>TRBD2|TRBV19|TRBJ2-2
TGTGCCAGTAGAAGACTAGCGGGAGGGCAGCCGAACACCGGGGAGCTGTTTTTT
CASRRLAGGQPNTGELFF
>.|TRBV6-1|TRBJ1-5
TGTGCCAGCTGGGAGAGGGATCATAGCAATCAGCCCCAGCATTTT
CASWERDHSNQPQHF
>.|TRBV23-1|TRBJ2-3
TGCGCCAGCAGCCATACAGGGTGCGGGAGTCAAGATACGCAGTATTTT
CASSHTGCGSQDTQYF
>.|TRBV7-2|TRBJ2-7
TGTGCCAGCAGCTTAGTTTTAGGGGCTCGGGTCGAGCAGTACTTC
CASSLVLGARVEQYF
>.|TRBV6-1|TRBJ2-7
TGTGCCAGCAGCGCCCCGGCAGCCTCGGGTGAGCAGTACTTC
CASSAPAASGEQYF
>TRBD2|TRBV27|TRBJ2-3
TGTGCCAGCAGTTTATCCCAGGGGATAGCGGGAGAGGTCATTGATACGCAGTATTTT
CASSLSQGIAGEVIDTQYF
>TRBD2|TRBV18|TRBJ2-1
TGTGCCAGCTCACCACCGAGCGGGAGGGGCAATGAGCAGTTCTTC
CASSPPSGRGNEQFF
>.|TRBV10-3|TRBJ2-6
TGTGCCATCAGGTCAGACTCTGGGGCCAACGTCCTGACTTTC
CAIRSDSGANVLTF
>.|TRBV2|TRBJ1-5
TGTGCCAGCAGTCCCAGGGGAGCCCTTAATCAGCCCCAGCATTTT
CASSPRGALNQPQHF
>.|TRBV27|TRBJ2-1
TGTGCCAGCAGTTTTAGAAACAATGAGCAGTTCTTC
CASSFRNNEQFF
>TRBD1|TRBV5-4|TRBJ2-3
TGTGCCAGCAGTTACCGGGACAGGGAGTCAGATACGCAGTATTTT
CASSYRDRESDTQYF